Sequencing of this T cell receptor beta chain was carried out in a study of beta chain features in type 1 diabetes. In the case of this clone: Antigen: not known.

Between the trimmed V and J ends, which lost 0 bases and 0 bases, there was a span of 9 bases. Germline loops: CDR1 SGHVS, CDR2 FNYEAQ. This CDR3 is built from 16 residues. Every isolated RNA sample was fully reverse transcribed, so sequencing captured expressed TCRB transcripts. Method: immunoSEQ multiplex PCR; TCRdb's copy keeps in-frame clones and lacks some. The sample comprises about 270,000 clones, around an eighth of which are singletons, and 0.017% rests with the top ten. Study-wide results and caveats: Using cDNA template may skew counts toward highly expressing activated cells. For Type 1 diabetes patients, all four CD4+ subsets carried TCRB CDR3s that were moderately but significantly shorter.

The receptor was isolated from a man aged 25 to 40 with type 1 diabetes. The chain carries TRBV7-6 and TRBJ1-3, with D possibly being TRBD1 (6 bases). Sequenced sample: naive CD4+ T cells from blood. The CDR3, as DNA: TGTGCCAGCAGCTTAGCGGACAGCTTCTCTGGAAACACCATATATTTT. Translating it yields CASSLADSFSGNTIYF.